This TCR beta chain was documented in a study of blood T cell repertoires in COVID-19. For the study at large: Samples came from the United States, Italy and Spain, spanning acute and convalescent COVID-19. PBMCs, B-cell-depleted T cells, or T cells provided the cDNA or gDNA that made up the material.

Under the authors' procedure: The assay estimated nucleated cells by amplifying reference gene primers. Here immunoSEQ multiplex PCR was the method, and the copy in TCRdb shows in-frame clones only, minus some. Clone size and the V and J calls come from that table; the DNA yielded D and trimming. This table holds 180,000 or so clones, roughly four fifths found once. Seattle participants joined during active infection and were tracked over time. The CDR3 is 13 residues long. V was cut by 2 bases and J by 9 bases, with 14 bases left in between. Germline CDR1 reads GTSNPN; CDR2 reads SVGIG (reference sequence).

This receptor was identified in a woman aged 40-49 years with COVID-19, enrolled during active disease. The gene calls are TRBV30 and TRBJ1-5; a weak D match, TRBD1 (5 bases). Specimen: peripheral blood. Here the CDR3 DNA reads TGTGCCTGGAGTAGGGGCAGCAAAGGGCCCCAGCATTTT. It translates to CAWSRGSKGPQHF.